This is a list of T cell receptor beta chains from one sample in a study of blood T cell repertoires in COVID-19. Method: immunoSEQ multiplex PCR; TCRdb's copy keeps in-frame clones and lacks some. The sample lists over 25,000 clones; about nine tenths were seen once. Sequencing was performed on peripheral blood. These receptor sequences come from a man in his sixties with acute or convalescent COVID-19. Both conserved end residues are part of each CDR3. The order of the fields is clone size, D gene, J gene, V gene, CDR3 DNA, CDR3 protein. D genes are given only for firm matches. Clone sizes are given selectively: once, few, many, or a class where the clone is expanded.

>once|TRBD1|TRBJ1-5|TRBV6-5
TGTGCCAGCAGTTACAGACAGGGGCATCAGCCCCAGCATTTT
CASSYRQGHQPQHF
>NA|TRBD2|TRBJ2-1|TRBV6-5
TGTGCCAGCAGTTACTCGACTAGCCCGTATGATGAGCAGTTCTTC
CASSYSTSPYDEQFF
>few|TRBD1|TRBJ2-1|TRBV6-5
TGTGCCAGCAGTTACTCCCGGACAGGGTCCGGTGAGCAGTTCTTC
CASSYSRTGSGEQFF
>NA|TRBD2|TRBJ2-2|TRBV3-1/TRBV3-2
TGTGCCAGCAGCCAAGAGTGGGCGGGAGGGCCCAATTTGGACACCGGGGAGCTGTTTTTT
CASSQEWAGGPNLDTGELFF
>NA|TRBD1|TRBJ1-1|TRBV7-6
TGTGCCAGCAGCTCACTGAGGGGGGACAGGAACACTGAAGCTTTCTTT
CASSSLRGDRNTEAFF
>NA|TRBD1|TRBJ2-7|TRBV5-6
TGTGCCAGCAGCTTGCCCGGGACAGCTAAAGGGGAGCAGTACTTC
CASSLPGTAKGEQYF
>NA|NA|TRBJ2-5|TRBV2
TGTGCCAAAGGGAGGAGGGACCCACAAGAGACCCAGTACTTC
CAKGRRDPQETQYF
>NA|NA|TRBJ1-2|TRBV5-5
TGTGCCAGCACATGGGGGGAAAACTATGGCTACACCTTC
CASTWGENYGYTF
>NA|NA|TRBJ1-6|TRBV5-1
TGCGCCAGCAGCTTGTTGTCAGGGCGCAATTCACCCCTCCACTTT
CASSLLSGRNSPLHF
>NA|TRBD1|TRBJ1-5|TRBV5-8
TGTGCCAGCAGCTTGATATTGGCGGTCAGACAGGGGGCTACTCAGCCCCAGCATTTT
CASSLILAVRQGATQPQHF
>once|TRBD1|TRBJ2-2|TRBV24-1
TGTGCCACCAGTGCCCCAGACAGGGGCTACACCGGGGAGCTGTTTTTT
CATSAPDRGYTGELFF
>NA|NA|TRBJ1-4|TRBV18
TGTGCCAGCTCCATAAACCTTGGGGAGAATGAAAAACTGTTTTTT
CASSINLGENEKLFF
>NA|TRBD2|TRBJ2-7|TRBV11-2
TGTGCCAGCAGCATGACTAGCCCCAACGACTACGAGCAGTACTTC
CASSMTSPNDYEQYF
>once|NA|TRBJ1-4|TRBV3-1/TRBV3-2
TGTGCCAGCAGCCGGATGACAGGAGGTAATGAAAAACTGTTTTTT
CASSRMTGGNEKLFF
>NA|TRBD1|TRBJ2-1|TRBV7-9
TGTGCCAGCAGCATCGCCGGGACAGGGCTAAATGAGCAGTTCTTC
CASSIAGTGLNEQFF
>NA|TRBD1|TRBJ1-1|TRBV25-1
TGTGCCAGCAGTGTGACAGGGTCCCAAAGGGGGGCTGAAGCTTTCTTT
CASSVTGSQRGAEAFF
>once|TRBD2|TRBJ2-3|TRBV5-1
TGCGCCAGCAGCTTAAGACTAGCGGGAGGTGGCACAGATACGCAGTATTTT
CASSLRLAGGGTDTQYF
>NA|TRBD1|TRBJ2-4|TRBV5-1
TGCGCCAGCAGCGTACCCGGACAGGGGTACATTCAGTACTTC
CASSVPGQGYIQYF
>NA|TRBD2|TRBJ2-7|TRBV7-2
TGTGCCAGCAGCTTAGAGGGGACTAGCGGGAGGGCCGCGTACTTC
CASSLEGTSGRAAYF
>NA|NA|TRBJ2-7|TRBV7-2
TGTGCCAGCAGCTCTCGGGATACCGGCTCCTACGAGCAGTACTTC
CASSSRDTGSYEQYF
>NA|TRBD1|TRBJ1-2|TRBV7-2
TGTGCCAGCAGCTTAGGGGACAGGAAATATGGCTACACCTTC
CASSLGDRKYGYTF
>NA|TRBD2|TRBJ2-1|TRBV27
TGTGCCAGCAGTCTGGGACTAGCCCACAATGAGCAGTTCTTC
CASSLGLAHNEQFF
>NA|TRBD1|TRBJ1-2|TRBV19
TGTGCCAGTAGTGTGCTAGGGACAGGGAACCACTATGGCTACACCTTC
CASSVLGTGNHYGYTF
>NA|TRBD2|TRBJ2-1|TRBV24-1
TGTGCCACCAGTGATCAGCTAGCGGGAGCCTACAATGAGCAGTTCTTC
CATSDQLAGAYNEQFF
>NA|NA|TRBJ2-5|TRBV10-3
TGTGCCATCAGTGAGTCCGGGGTACCCGCGGTACTAGAGACCCAGTACTTC
CAISESGVPAVLETQYF
>NA|NA|TRBJ1-1|TRBV4-3
TGCGCCAGCAGCCAAGATACAGGGACCCGGGGAGCTTTCTTT
CASSQDTGTRGAFF
>once|NA|TRBJ1-2|TRBV4-1
TGCGCCAGCAGCCAAGTGGACACGGGCTATGGCTACACCTTC
CASSQVDTGYGYTF
>NA|TRBD1|TRBJ1-5|TRBV5-8
TGTGCCAGCAGCCGGGACAGGGCCCAGCCCCAGCATTTT
CASSRDRAQPQHF
>NA|TRBD1|TRBJ1-5|TRBV4-3
TGCGCCAGCAGCCTTTCCCGGGACAGTGATCAGCCCCAGCATTTT
CASSLSRDSDQPQHF
>NA|NA|TRBJ1-5|TRBV9
TGTGCCAGCAGCGTAGATCCGGTGAGGCCCCAGCATTTT
CASSVDPVRPQHF
>NA|NA|TRBJ2-2|TRBV4-2
TGTGCCAGCAGCCAACAGCACGGGACCGGGGAGCTGTTTTTT
CASSQQHGTGELFF
>NA|TRBD2|TRBJ2-1|TRBV12-5
TGTGCTAGTGCCCAGCGGGAGGGCAATGAGCAGTTCTTC
CASAQREGNEQFF
>NA|NA|TRBJ2-2|TRBV28
TGTGCCAGCAGTCTCCTTACCGGGGAGCTGTTTTTT
CASSLLTGELFF
>NA|TRBD2|TRBJ2-3|TRBV6-2/TRBV6-3
TGTGCCAGCAGTCTAGCGGGAGGAGTGGATACGCAGTATTTT
CASSLAGGVDTQYF
>NA|TRBD1|TRBJ2-1|TRBV7-2
TGTGCCAGCAGCTTCGCCGGGACAGGGTCCAATGAGCAGTTCTTC
CASSFAGTGSNEQFF
>NA|NA|TRBJ1-5|TRBV30
TGTGCCTGGAGGCCGGACAAGTCCAATCAGCCCCAGCATTTT
CAWRPDKSNQPQHF
>NA|TRBD2|TRBJ2-2|TRBV18
TGTGCCAGCTCACTGGGACTAGCGGGAACCGGGGAGCTGTTTTTT
CASSLGLAGTGELFF
>NA|NA|TRBJ2-4|TRBV5-6
TGTGCCAGCATCCGGCGGGCAGCCAAAAACATTCAGTACTTC
CASIRRAAKNIQYF
>NA|NA|TRBJ2-3|TRBV6-6
TGTGCCAGCATTGAGAAACTAGGTTCCAGGCAGTATTTT
CASIEKLGSRQYF
>NA|NA|TRBJ2-5|TRBV6-4
TGTGCCAGCACCGGCGGACAAGAGACCCAGTACTTC
CASTGGQETQYF
>NA|NA|TRBJ2-3|TRBV14
TGTGCCAGCAGCCAAGCGCGGCAGCTCACAGATACGCAGTATTTT
CASSQARQLTDTQYF
>NA|NA|TRBJ2-2|TRBV7-9
TGTGCCAGCAGCTTAGAGCTCTTGAGTACCGGGGAGCTGTTTTTT
CASSLELLSTGELFF
>NA|TRBD1|TRBJ1-1|TRBV19
TGTGCCAGCATCGCCGGGACAGGGGGTATGAACACTGAAGCTTTCTTT
CASIAGTGGMNTEAFF
>NA|NA|TRBJ2-1|TRBV11-2
TGTGCCAGCAGCCGACCCGGGTCTAGCTCCTACAATGAGCAGTTCTTC
CASSRPGSSSYNEQFF
>NA|NA|TRBJ2-3|TRBV5-1
TGCGCCAGCAGCTTGACCCTGACTAGAAGAAGCACAGATACGCAGTATTTT
CASSLTLTRRSTDTQYF
>NA|TRBD1|TRBJ1-5|TRBV10-2
TGCGCCAGCAGAGACACAGGGGGCGCGGGCCAGCCCCAGCATTTT
CASRDTGGAGQPQHF
>NA|NA|TRBJ1-1|TRBV7-9
TGTGCCAGCTGGGCAGGGGCCTACACTGAAGCTTTCTTT
CASWAGAYTEAFF
>NA|NA|TRBJ1-3|TRBV5-1
TGCGCCAGCAGCTTGTACCTGACAGGAAACACCATATATTTT
CASSLYLTGNTIYF
>few|TRBD1|TRBJ1-2|TRBV27
TGTGCCAGCAGGGGGCAGGGGGCTCAGAACTATGGCTACACCTTC
CASRGQGAQNYGYTF
>NA|NA|TRBJ2-5|TRBV13
TGTGCCAGCAGCTTGGTGGGGAGGGGGAACCAAGAGACCCAGTACTTC
CASSLVGRGNQETQYF
>NA|NA|TRBJ1-4|TRBV19
TGTGCCAGTAACAGAGACACAACTAATGAAAAACTGTTTTTT
CASNRDTTNEKLFF
>NA|NA|TRBJ2-1|TRBV19
TGTGCCAGTAGTATTTTAGAGGGAGGTGAGCAGTTCTTC
CASSILEGGEQFF
>NA|NA|TRBJ1-5|TRBV3-1/TRBV3-2
TGTGCCAGCGGCCGGTTGGAGGGGCAGCCCCAGCATTTT
CASGRLEGQPQHF
>NA|NA|TRBJ1-5|TRBV4-1
TGCGCCAGCCTCGGTGGAGAAAATCAGCCCCAGCATTTT
CASLGGENQPQHF